Detailed here is one TCR beta chain. Its recognized antigen is unknown. The sample holds no much larger clone one base away, and base qualities are not on file. The immunoSEQ Assay, a bias-controlled multiplex PCR, was used to amplify TCRbeta CDR3 regions from genomic DNA. In the authors' own workflow: The number of nucleated cells in each sample was estimated from the amplification of reference gene primers within the assay. To quantify the absolute abundance of each unique TCRbeta CDR3 rearrangement, sequence reads were collapsed and filtered. For each sample, productive Simpson clonality was calculated as the square root of Simpson's diversity index across productive rearrangements. TCRdb re-hosts the immuneACCESS table, in-frame sequences only. Its copies lack some clones; in the studies checked, an unresolved V gene accounts for under half of them, and the cause for the rest is not known. V and J calls and clone size are copied from that table; D and trimming were computed from the DNA. The sample table records roughly 130,000 clones; 75% to 90% of these occur just once. About 2.5% of the sample belongs to the ten largest clones.

This specimen comes from a study of blood T cell repertoires in COVID-19 (TCRdb year 2020). Concerning the study at large: The collaborator samples originated in the United States, Italy and Spain and spanned the acute and convalescent phases of COVID-19. The repertoires were released in a freely available public database intended as a resource for research on the immune response to SARS-CoV-2. Samples were obtained from the ongoing ImmuneRACE study (first 160 participants) and from about 1,300 subjects provided by 6 global collaborators. The prospective study material was composed of cDNA or gDNA derived from T cells, B-cell-depleted T cells, or PBMCs. Deeply sampled blood TCRbeta repertoires from subjects exposed to, actively infected with, or recovered from COVID-19 were included in the dataset. Where available, HLA class I and class II types were obtained from metadata supplied by the sample provider rather than from assay-based typing. The sample metadata nearly always contained a de-identified subject ID, COVID-19 status, age in years and sex. Findings and caveats that apply to the study as a whole: The quantity of clinical and demographic metadata differed by source and by participant and was supplied without curation.

In the prospective study, participants were about 18 to 100 years old, resided in fewer than 25 geographic areas of the United States, and were enrolled through a virtual design. Cohort assignment in the prospective study relied on participant-reported clinical history from a screening survey and a study questionnaire. For ImmuneRACE Cohort 3, a participant was defined as recovered based on two consecutive negative NP/OP PCR tests, clearance by a healthcare professional, or resolution of symptoms. In the prospective study, mobile phlebotomists collected whole blood, serum and a nasopharyngeal or oropharyngeal swab from each participant. Additional blood draws and questionnaires over an approximately 2-month period could optionally be provided by prospective study participants. Blood samples from the prospective study were shipped frozen or at room temperature prior to DNA extraction. The germline ends are 13 bases apart after V is trimmed by 5 bases and J by 2 bases. Including cysteine and phenylalanine, the CDR3 has 14 amino acids. Here the CDR3 DNA is all that survives: 42 bases in frame from base 1. Taken from the germline V gene, the CDR1 and CDR2 loops are SGHDT and YYEEEE.

The sequence was collected from a woman aged 45-65 years who had recovered from COVID-19. Sample: PBMCs or T cells enriched from blood (not recorded which). This chain joins TRBV5-6 to TRBJ1-2; a confident D gene designation cannot be given. The CDR3 has the sequence CASSLAGRNYGYTF. The DNA sequence reads TGTGCCAGCAGTCTGGCTGGGAGAAACTATGGCTACACCTTC.